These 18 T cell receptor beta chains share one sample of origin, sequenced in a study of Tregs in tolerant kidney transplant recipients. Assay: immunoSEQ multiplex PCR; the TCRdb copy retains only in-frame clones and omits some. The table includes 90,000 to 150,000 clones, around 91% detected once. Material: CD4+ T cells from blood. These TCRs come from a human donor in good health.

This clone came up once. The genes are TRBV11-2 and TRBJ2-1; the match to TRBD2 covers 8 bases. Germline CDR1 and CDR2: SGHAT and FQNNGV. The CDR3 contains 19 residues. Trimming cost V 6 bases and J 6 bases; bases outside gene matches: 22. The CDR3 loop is CASSRKPREGQFGLNEQFF. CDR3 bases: TGTGCCAGCAGTCGAAAACCCCGGGAGGGCCAGTTCGGTCTCAATGAGCAGTTCTTC.

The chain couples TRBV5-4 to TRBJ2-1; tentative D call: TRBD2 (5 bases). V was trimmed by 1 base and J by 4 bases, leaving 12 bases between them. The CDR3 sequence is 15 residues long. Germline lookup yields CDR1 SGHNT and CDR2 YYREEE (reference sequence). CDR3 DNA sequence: TGTGCCAGCAGCTTGTGGCCTAGCAGATACAATGAGCAGTTCTTC. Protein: CASSLWPSRYNEQFF.

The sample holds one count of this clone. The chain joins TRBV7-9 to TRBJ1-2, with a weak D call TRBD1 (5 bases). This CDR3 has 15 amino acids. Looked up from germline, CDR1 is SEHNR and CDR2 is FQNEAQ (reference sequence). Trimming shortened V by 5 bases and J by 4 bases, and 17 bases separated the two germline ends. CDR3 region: CASSPWDRESYGYTF. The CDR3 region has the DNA TGTGCCAGCAGCCCGTGGGACCGAGAGTCCTATGGCTACACCTTC.

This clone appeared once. CDR3: CASSQRQLQETQYF. DNA of the CDR3: TGTGCCAGCAGCCAAAGACAGCTCCAAGAGACCCAGTACTTC. The chain joins TRBV14 to TRBJ2-5, with D perhaps matching TRBD1 (5 bases). Trimming removed 2 bases at V and 1 base at J, with 8 bases between. CDR3 length: 14 residues. The V gene's germline CDR1 is SGHDN and CDR2 FVKESK. The entire variable domain, with the rest obtained from reference TRBV14 and TRBJ2-5, is as follows: EAGVTQFPSHSVIEKGQTVTLRCDPISGHDNLYWYRRVMGKEIKFLLHFVKESKQDESGMPNNRFLAERTGGTYSTLKVQPAELEDSGVYFCASSQRQLQETQYFGPGTRLLVL.

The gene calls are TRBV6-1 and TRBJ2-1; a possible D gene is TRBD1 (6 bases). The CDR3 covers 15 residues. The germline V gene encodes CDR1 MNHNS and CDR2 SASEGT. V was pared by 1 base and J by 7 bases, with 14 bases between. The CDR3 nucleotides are TGTGCCAGCAGTGAAGGGTACCGACAGGCGAATGAGCAGTTCTTC. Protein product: CASSEGYRQANEQFF.

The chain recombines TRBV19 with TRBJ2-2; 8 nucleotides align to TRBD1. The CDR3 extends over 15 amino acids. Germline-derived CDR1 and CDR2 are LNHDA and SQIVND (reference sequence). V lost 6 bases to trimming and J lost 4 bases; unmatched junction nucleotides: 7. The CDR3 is CASRPDRAATGELFF. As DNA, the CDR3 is TGTGCCAGTAGGCCGGACAGGGCGGCCACCGGGGAGCTGTTTTTT. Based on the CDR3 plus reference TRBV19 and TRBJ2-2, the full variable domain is DGGITQSPKYLFRKEGQNVTLSCEQNLNHDAMYWYRQDPGQGLRLIYYSQIVNDFQKGDIAEGYSVSREKKESFPLTVTSAQKNPTAFYLCASRPDRAATGELFFGEGSRLTVL.

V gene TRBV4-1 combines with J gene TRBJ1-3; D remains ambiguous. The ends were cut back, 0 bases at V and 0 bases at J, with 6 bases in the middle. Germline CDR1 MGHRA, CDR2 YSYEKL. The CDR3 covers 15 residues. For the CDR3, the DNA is TGCGCCAGCAGCCAAGATCACAGCTCTGGAAACACCATATATTTT. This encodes CASSQDHSSGNTIYF.

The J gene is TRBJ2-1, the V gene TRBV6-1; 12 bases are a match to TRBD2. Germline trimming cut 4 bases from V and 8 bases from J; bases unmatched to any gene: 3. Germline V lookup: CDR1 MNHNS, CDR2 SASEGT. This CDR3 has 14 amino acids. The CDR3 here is CASSASGRADEQFF. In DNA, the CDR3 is TGTGCCAGCAGTGCTAGCGGGAGGGCGGATGAGCAGTTCTTC.

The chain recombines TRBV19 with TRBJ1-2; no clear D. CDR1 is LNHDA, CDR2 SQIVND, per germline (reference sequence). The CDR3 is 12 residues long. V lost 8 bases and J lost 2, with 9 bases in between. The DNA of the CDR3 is TGTGCCAGTCGTCCCAGCAACTATGGCTACACCTTC. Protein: CASRPSNYGYTF.

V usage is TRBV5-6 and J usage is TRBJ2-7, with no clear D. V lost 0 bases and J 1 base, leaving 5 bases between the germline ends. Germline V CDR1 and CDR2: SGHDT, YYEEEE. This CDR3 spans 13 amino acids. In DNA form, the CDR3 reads TGTGCCAGCAGCTTGGTTGTTTCCTACGAGCAGTACTTC. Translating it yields CASSLVVSYEQYF.

The CDR3 is CASSVRDSTGNTIYF. The DNA of the CDR3 is TGTGCCAGCAGCGTAAGGGACAGTACTGGAAACACCATATATTTT. This sequence joins TRBV9 and TRBJ1-3; the match to TRBD1 covers 7 bases. The CDR3 is made up of 15 amino acids. After removal of 1 base from V and 2 bases from J, the junction contained 3 bases not matched to a gene. Looked up from germline, CDR1 is SGDLS and CDR2 is YYNGEE.

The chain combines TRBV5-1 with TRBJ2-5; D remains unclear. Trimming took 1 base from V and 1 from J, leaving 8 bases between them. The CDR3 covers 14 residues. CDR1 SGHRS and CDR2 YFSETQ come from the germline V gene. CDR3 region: CASSLLLGQETQYF. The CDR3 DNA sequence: TGCGCCAGCAGCTTGCTGTTGGGCCAAGAGACCCAGTACTTC.

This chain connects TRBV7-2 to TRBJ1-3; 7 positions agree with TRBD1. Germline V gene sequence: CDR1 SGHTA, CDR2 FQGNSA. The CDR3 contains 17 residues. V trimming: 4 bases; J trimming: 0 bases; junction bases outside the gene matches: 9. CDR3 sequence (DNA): TGTGCCAGCAGCTCCAGGGGGGGACTCCGCTCTGGAAACACCATATATTTT. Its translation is CASSSRGGLRSGNTIYF.

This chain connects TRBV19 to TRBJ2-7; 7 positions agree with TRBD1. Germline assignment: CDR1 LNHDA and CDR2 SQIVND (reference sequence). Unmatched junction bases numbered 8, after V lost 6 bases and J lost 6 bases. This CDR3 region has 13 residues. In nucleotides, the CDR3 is TGTGCCAGTAGCCCACAGGGGCAGGGCGAGCAGTACTTC. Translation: CASSPQGQGEQYF.

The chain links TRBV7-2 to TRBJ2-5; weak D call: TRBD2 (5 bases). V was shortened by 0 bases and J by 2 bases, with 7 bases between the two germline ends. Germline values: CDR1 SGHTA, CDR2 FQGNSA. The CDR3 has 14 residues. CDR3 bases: TGTGCCAGCAGCTTAGCGGGGAGACAAGAGACCCAGTACTTC. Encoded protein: CASSLAGRQETQYF. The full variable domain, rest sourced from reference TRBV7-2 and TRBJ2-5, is GAGVSQSPSNKVTEKGKDVELRCDPISGHTALYWYRQSLGQGLEFLIYFQGNSAPDKSGLPSDRFSAERTGGSVSTLTIQRTQQEDSAVYLCASSLAGRQETQYFGPGTRLLVL.

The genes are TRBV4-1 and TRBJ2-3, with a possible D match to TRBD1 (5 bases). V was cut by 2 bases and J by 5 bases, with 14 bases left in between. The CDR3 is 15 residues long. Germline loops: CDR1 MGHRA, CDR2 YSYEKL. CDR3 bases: TGCGCCAGCAGCCAAAGTCAGGGTTTGGGAGATACGCAGTATTTT. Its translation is CASSQSQGLGDTQYF.

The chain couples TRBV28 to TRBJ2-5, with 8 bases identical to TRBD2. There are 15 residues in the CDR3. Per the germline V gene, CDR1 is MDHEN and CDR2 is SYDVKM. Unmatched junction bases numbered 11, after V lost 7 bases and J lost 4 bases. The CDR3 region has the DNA TGTGCCAGCACGACCCCGCGGGGGGAGGGAGAGACCCAGTACTTC. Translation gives CASTTPRGEGETQYF. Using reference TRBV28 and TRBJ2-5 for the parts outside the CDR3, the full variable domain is DVKVTQSSRYLVKRTGEKVFLECVQDMDHENMFWYRQDPGLGLRLIYFSYDVKMKEKGDIPEGYSVSREKKERFSLILESASTNQTSMYLCASTTPRGEGETQYFGPGTRLLVL.

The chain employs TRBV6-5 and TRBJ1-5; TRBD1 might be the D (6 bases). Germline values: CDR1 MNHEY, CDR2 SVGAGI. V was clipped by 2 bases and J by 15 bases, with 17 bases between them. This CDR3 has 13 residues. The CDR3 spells CASSYTGFGARHF. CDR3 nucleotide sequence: TGTGCCAGCAGTTACACAGGGTTTGGGGCTAGGCATTTT.